These 9 T cell receptor beta chains share one sample of origin, sequenced in a study of cytomegalovirus exposure and HLA in healthy donors. Amplification used 60 Vbeta primers and 13 Jbeta primers. TCRdb keeps only in-frame clones here, not all; method: immunoSEQ multiplex PCR. Of roughly 200,000 clones in the sample, about four fifths were seen once. Sequencing was carried out using PBMCs. These receptors originate from a man in his thirties or forties in good health and CMV-seronegative.

This chain links TRBV2 with TRBJ2-3; 8 bases map to TRBD1. Germline V lookup: CDR1 SNHLY, CDR2 FYNNEI. The CDR3 covers 14 residues. J gave up 0 bases and V 7 bases, and 3 bases lay outside the gene matches. Here the CDR3 reads CASKDRASTDTQYF. For the CDR3, the DNA is TGTGCCAGCAAGGACAGGGCGAGCACAGATACGCAGTATTTT.

This sequence joins TRBV9 and TRBJ2-7; 8 bases map to TRBD1. J lost 13 bases, V lost 3 bases, and 6 bases had no gene match. Germline V lookup: CDR1 SGDLS, CDR2 YYNGEE. The CDR3 totals 11 residues. The CDR3 DNA reads as TGTGCCAGCAGCGCCGGACAGGGTCTTTACTTC. Translating it yields CASSAGQGLYF.

V and J are TRBV5-8 and TRBJ1-5; tentatively, D is TRBD1 (5 bases). The CDR3 runs 14 residues. The germline V gene has CDR1 SGHTS and CDR2 YDEGEE. The V end lost 0 bases, the J end lost 3 bases, and 7 bases lay between the germline ends. In nucleotides, the CDR3 is TGTGCCAGCAGCTTGGGACAGCTCAATCAGCCCCAGCATTTT. This translates into CASSLGQLNQPQHF.

The CDR3 nucleotides are TGTGCCAGCTCATTCCTGAGGAGGGAGGGGTCAGATACGCAGTATTTT. As protein: CASSFLRREGSDTQYF. The chain combines TRBV18 with TRBJ2-3; 7 nucleotides agree with TRBD2. CDR1 is KGHSH and CDR2 is LQKENI in the germline V gene. The ends lost 5 bases at V and 4 bases at J; junction bases unmatched: 12. CDR3 length: 16 residues.

V usage is TRBV5-6 and J usage is TRBJ2-2, with D perhaps matching TRBD1 (5 bases). The CDR3 runs to 12 residues. The V and J ends lost 0 bases and 10 bases respectively, with 7 bases between them. The germline gives CDR1 SGHDT, CDR2 YYEEEE. The CDR3 DNA sequence: TGTGCCAGCAGCTTGGTGGGGCTGGAGCTGTTTTTT. Amino acid sequence: CASSLVGLELFF.

V and J are TRBV28 and TRBJ1-1, with D uncertain. The CDR3 is 11 residues long. Trimming removed 6 bases from V and 6 bases from J, with 8 bases in between. Germline CDR1 and CDR2: MDHEN and SYDVKM. The CDR3 DNA reads as TGTGCCAGCAGGGAGGTGGCTGAAGCTTTCTTT. It yields the protein CASREVAEAFF.

The chain carries TRBV13 and TRBJ1-1; 10 positions agree with TRBD1. Germline values: CDR1 PRHDT, CDR2 FYEKMQ (reference sequence). The CDR3 length is 17 residues. After removal of 2 bases from V and 1 base from J, the junction contained 7 bases not matched to a gene. The CDR3 sequence is CASSLTGTGVRNTEAFF. CDR3 nucleotides: TGTGCCAGCAGCTTAACCGGGACAGGGGTGAGGAACACTGAAGCTTTCTTT.

For this clone: Additional DNA sequences in this sample encode the identical CDR3. The J gene is TRBJ2-2, the V gene TRBV27; maybe TRBD2 (5 bases). The V gene's germline CDR1 is MNHEY and CDR2 SMNVEV (reference sequence). The CDR3 contains 13 residues. Trimming took 2 bases from V and 5 from J, leaving 6 bases between them. For the CDR3, the DNA is TGTGCCAGCAGTTTACGGGGTACCGGGGAGCTGTTTTTT. Translated, it gives CASSLRGTGELFF.

V gene TRBV29-1 combines with J gene TRBJ1-2; D gene unclear. This CDR3 has 12 amino acids. V was cut by 2 bases and J by 1 base, with 5 bases left in between. Germline lookup yields CDR1 SQVTM and CDR2 ANQGSEA. The CDR3 region has the DNA TGCAGCGTTGAACGGGGTAACTATGGCTACACCTTC. Protein product: CSVERGNYGYTF.